This T cell receptor (beta chain) was captured in a study of shared clonotypes between healthy human individuals. The study ran the assay at deep level. Genomic DNA per cell subset filled all wells of several immunoSEQ plates. This table comes from immunoSEQ multiplex PCR, and its TCRdb copy is limited to in-frame clones, with some not included. The data contain around 2.1 million clones, approximately 94% of them singletons. V was trimmed by 2 bases and J by 2 bases, leaving 15 bases between them. The germline CDR1 and CDR2 sequences are SGHRS and YFSETQ. The CDR3 runs to 16 residues. This receptor was obtained from a young man in good health. Sequencing was done on a sample of naive CD4+ T cells sorted from blood. Subset specified: CD45RA+ positively selected. The chain links TRBV5-1 to TRBJ2-3; perhaps D is TRBD1 or TRBD2 (6 bases each). The CDR3 nucleotides are TGCGCCAGCAGCTTAGGGTCGGGGGCCTTCACAGATACGCAGTATTTT. Amino acid sequence: CASSLGSGAFTDTQYF.